This TCR beta chain was profiled in a study of molecular identifiers for immune sequencing clone quantification. Listed TCR primers and previously described methods were used for bulk TCR libraries. TCRdb reprocessed the PCR reads via MiXCR and lists one record per CDR3 protein. There are 460,000 or so distinct CDR3 sequences in the sample; about 20% occur only once, and more than 0.8% lies in the top ten. Losses at the gene ends were 0 bases for V and 1 base for J; bases not matched to a gene: 2. Germline assignment: CDR1 SQVTM and CDR2 ANQGSEA. CDR3 length equals 14 residues. This clonotype was found once. A much larger clone sits a single nucleotide away, making a read error possible. This CDR3 is missing its conserved last phenylalanine or tryptophan, likely due to a read error. Sorted naive CD8 T cells were those defined as CD8+CD4-CCR7+CD45RA+.

The chain uses TRBV29-1 and TRBJ2-7; TRBD1 matches at 8 bases. This receptor was obtained from a human donor in good health. Some libraries in this study had Jurkat cell RNA spiked in. Specimen: naive CD8+ T cells from blood, with Jurkat cell RNA spiked in. Subset in this sample: FACS-sorted CD8+CD4-CCR7+CD45RA+ naive T cells. CDR3 in DNA: TGCAGCGTTGAAGACGGACAGGGTTCCTACGAGCAGTACCTC. This gives the protein CSVEDGQGSYEQYL.